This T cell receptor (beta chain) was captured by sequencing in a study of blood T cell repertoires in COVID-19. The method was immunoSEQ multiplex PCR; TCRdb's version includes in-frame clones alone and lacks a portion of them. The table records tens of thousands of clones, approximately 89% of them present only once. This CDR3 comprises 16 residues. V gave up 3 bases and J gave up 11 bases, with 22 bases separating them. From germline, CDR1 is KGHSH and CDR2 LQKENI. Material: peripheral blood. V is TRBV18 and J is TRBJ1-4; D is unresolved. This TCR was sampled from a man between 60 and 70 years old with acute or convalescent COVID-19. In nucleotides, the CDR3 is TGTGCCAGCTCACCCCCCGGACTGACGTATGAAAGGAAACTGTTTTTT. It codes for CASSPPGLTYERKLFF.